This T cell receptor (beta chain) is from a study of T cell responses to AZD1222 COVID-19 vaccine. General study results and limits: It should be noted that donors were predominantly white British and more often female, and clonal diversity was possibly underestimated. Repertoire sampling happened only post peak T cell response. Epitopes outside B.1.351 and B.1.1.7 mutated regions reportedly drew nearly half of spike TCRs. With dominance at 160-218 and 743-854, vaccine-associated CD4 TCRs spanned spike.

Profiled with immunoSEQ multiplex PCR; TCRdb holds only in-frame clones, not every one. The sample carries roughly 120,000 clones, around 90% recorded once. The CDR3 length is 15 residues. The V end was cut by 3 bases, the J end by 2 bases, with 14 bases between. Germline lookup yields CDR1 GTSNPN and CDR2 SVGIG (reference sequence). Comment on this clone: What it binds is not known.

The sequence was obtained from an adult in good health. The sequencing used peripheral blood, collected on day 0 of MenACWY control vaccination. The J gene is TRBJ2-1, the V gene TRBV30; the D gene could be TRBD1 or TRBD2 (6 bases each). The CDR3 nucleotides are TGTGCCTGGAGGGGGGGCAGTTCGACCTACAATGAGCAGTTCTTC. Encoded protein: CAWRGGSSTYNEQFF.